This T cell receptor beta chain was profiled in a study of blood T cell repertoires in COVID-19. The wider study: Italy, Spain and the United States were the sources of the convalescent and acute COVID-19 samples. PBMCs, B-cell-depleted T cells, or T cells were the source of the cDNA or gDNA that made up the material.

Authors' data handling: Estimated nucleated cell counts came from reference gene primer amplification. Measured with immunoSEQ multiplex PCR; TCRdb has only the in-frame clones, and not every one. V and J calls plus clone size are reproduced from that table; the DNA served to infer D and trimming. Of 250,000 to 350,000 clones listed, about nine tenths are singletons. Sequenced material: peripheral blood. The receptor's source is a woman between 45 and 65 years old who had recovered from COVID-19.

The CDR3 loop is CASSHSRTGGGTGELFF. Written as DNA, the CDR3 is TGTGCCAGCAGCCACTCCAGGACAGGGGGTGGCACCGGGGAGCTGTTTTTT. The chain has TRBV7-2 and TRBJ2-2, with 10 bases matching TRBD1. This CDR3 comprises 17 residues. Trimming cost V 5 bases and J 4 bases; bases outside gene matches: 10. CDR1 and CDR2 (germline): SGHTA, FQGNSA.